Listed here are 5 T cell receptor beta chains from one sample, sequenced in a study of post-analysis software for immune sequencing data. The TCR beta cDNA libraries carried unique molecular identifiers. TCRdb fed the PCR reads into MiXCR, producing one record per CDR3 protein. This repertoire shows around 160,000 distinct CDR3 sequences, around 36% found once; its top ten account for approximately 30%. The source material was blood, sampled after autologous hematopoietic stem cell transplantation. These receptors all stem from a girl between 10 and 17 years old with multiple sclerosis.

This clonotype turned up a few times. This chain joins TRBV6-2 or TRBV6-3 and TRBJ2-7; D not certain. Trimming cost V 2 bases and J 2 bases, with 10 bases left between them. The CDR3 runs to 14 residues. Germline lookup yields CDR1 MNHEY and CDR2 SVGEGT. CDR3 region: CASSYHGAPYEQYF. The CDR3 bases are TGTGCCAGCAGTTACCACGGAGCCCCCTACGAGCAGTACTTC.

This clonotype appeared a few times. This chain uses TRBV12-3 or TRBV12-4 with TRBJ2-1, with D hard to call. V was clipped by 2 bases and J by 2 bases, with 4 bases between them. This CDR3 region has 13 residues. CDR3 region: CASSLRTYNEQFF. In DNA form, the CDR3 reads TGTGCCAGCAGTTTAAGGACCTACAATGAGCAGTTCTTC.

The V call is TRBV2, the J call TRBJ2-7, with TRBD2 matching 7 bases. The V gene end was trimmed by 4 bases and the J gene end by 4 bases; junction bases not matched to a gene: 4. Germline V gene lookup returns CDR1 SNHLY and CDR2 FYNNEI. The CDR3 loop spans 13 amino acids. The DNA for the CDR3 is TGTGCCAGCAGTGCCGCCGGGGGGTACGAGCAGTACTTC. Its protein is CASSAAGGYEQYF.

This chain links TRBV20-1 with TRBJ1-2; 9 bases fit TRBD1. Germline values: CDR1 DFQATT, CDR2 SNEGSKA (reference sequence). Unmatched junction bases numbered 14, after V lost 1 base and J lost 5 bases. The CDR3 contains 17 residues. The CDR3 region is CSARASATGQGNYGYTF. In DNA form, the CDR3 reads TGCAGTGCTAGAGCCTCCGCTACGGGACAGGGAAATTATGGCTACACCTTC.

The V call is TRBV18, the J call TRBJ2-2; the match to TRBD1 covers 8 bases. The junction had 8 bases not matched to a gene; V was cut back by 3 bases and J by 5 bases. Germline loops: CDR1 KGHSH, CDR2 LQKENI. The CDR3 length is 16 residues. The DNA of the CDR3 is TGTGCCAGCTCACCCCGAACAGGGGGACCAACCGGGGAGCTGTTTTTT. This codes for CASSPRTGGPTGELFF.